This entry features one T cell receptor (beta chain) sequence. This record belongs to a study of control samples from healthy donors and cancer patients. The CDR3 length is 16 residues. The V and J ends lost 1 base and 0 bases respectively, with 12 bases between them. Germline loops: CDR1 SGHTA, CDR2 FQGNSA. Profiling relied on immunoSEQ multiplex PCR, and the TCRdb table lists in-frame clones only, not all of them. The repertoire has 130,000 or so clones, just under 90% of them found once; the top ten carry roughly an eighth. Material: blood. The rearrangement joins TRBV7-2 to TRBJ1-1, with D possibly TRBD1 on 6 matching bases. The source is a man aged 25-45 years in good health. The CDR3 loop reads CASSLVGAEVNTEAFF. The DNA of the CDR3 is TGTGCCAGCAGCTTAGTGGGGGCGGAAGTGAACACTGAAGCTTTCTTT.